What follows are 10 T cell receptor beta chains derived from one specimen sequenced in a study of OX40 agonist ivuxolimab in advanced cancers. Sequencing was performed with immunoSEQ multiplex PCR; in TCRdb, only in-frame clones are kept and a portion is missing. Of approximately 66,000 clones listed, 65% to 90% are singletons. Sequences were derived from CD4+ or CD8+ T cells sorted from blood, sampled in a trial of the OX40 agonist ivuxolimab. These TCRs come from an adult with an advanced solid tumor such as melanoma, head and neck, liver or kidney cancer.

A few counts support this clone. This chain links TRBV5-3 with TRBJ1-1; D is ambiguous. TRBV5-3 is designated an ORF whose function remains uncertain. This CDR3 contains 15 residues. V was pared by 8 bases and J by 0 bases, with 17 bases between. The CDR3 DNA is TGTGCCAGCTGGGGAGGGCGTGAACTGAACACTGAAGCTTTCTTT. Amino acids: CASWGGRELNTEAFF.

The chain uses TRBV5-6 and TRBJ2-6; possible D gene TRBD1, 6 bases. Germline V CDR1 and CDR2: SGHDT, YYEEEE. The CDR3 contains 14 residues. The V end lost 9 bases, the J end lost 3 bases, and 13 bases lay between the germline ends. The CDR3 nucleotides are TGTGCCACCGCCTCCAGGGGTGGGGCCAACGTCCTGACTTTC. It specifies CATASRGGANVLTF.

In regard to this clone: A junction boundary mismatches the germline segment, possibly from a read error. The chain employs TRBV7-7 and TRBJ2-3; 11 bases fit TRBD1. This CDR3 spans 14 amino acids. Germline V gene lookup returns CDR1 SSHAT and CDR2 FNYEAQ (reference sequence). In nucleotides, the CDR3 is TGTGCTAGCAGCTTAGGGACAGGGGGGGATACGCAGTATTTT. Its translation is CASSLGTGGDTQYF.

V usage is TRBV28 and J usage is TRBJ1-3; a weak D match, TRBD1 (6 bases). Germline values: CDR1 MDHEN, CDR2 SYDVKM. Trimming removed 3 bases at V and 2 bases at J, with 8 bases between. The CDR3 has 14 amino acids. The CDR3: CASSFGTTGNTIYF. CDR3 nucleotide sequence: TGTGCCAGCAGTTTCGGGACAACTGGAAACACCATATATTTT.

The chain uses TRBV28 and TRBJ2-7; 7 positions match TRBD1. Trimming removed 5 bases from V and 2 bases from J; junction bases left unmatched: 6. Germline V gives CDR1 MDHEN, CDR2 SYDVKM. The length of the CDR3 is 14 residues. Written as DNA, the CDR3 is TGTGCCAGCAGTATAGACAGGGTCGCCTACGAGCAGTACTTC. Protein: CASSIDRVAYEQYF. The whole variable domain, remainder taken from reference TRBV28 and TRBJ2-7, is DVKVTQSSRYLVKRTGEKVFLECVQDMDHENMFWYRQDPGLGLRLIYFSYDVKMKEKGDIPEGYSVSREKKERFSLILESASTNQTSMYLCASSIDRVAYEQYFGPGTRLTVT.

This clone was recorded only once. The chain is built from TRBV19 and TRBJ1-1; TRBD1 agrees at 8 bases. Trimming cost V 4 bases and J 1 base; bases outside gene matches: 2. The CDR3 has 14 amino acids. CDR1 and CDR2 (germline): LNHDA, SQIVND (reference sequence). The DNA for the CDR3 is TGTGCCAGTAGTACTACAGGGGGGAACACTGAAGCTTTCTTT. It yields the protein CASSTTGGNTEAFF.

The chain couples TRBV15 to TRBJ2-3; D is unclear. From germline, CDR1 is LNHNV and CDR2 YYDKDF (reference sequence). This CDR3 is 13 amino acids long. V was clipped by 0 bases and J by 2 bases, with 3 bases between them. This CDR3 reads CATSRDYTDTQYF. For the CDR3, the DNA is TGTGCCACCAGCAGAGACTACACAGATACGCAGTATTTT.

The chain recombines TRBV19 with TRBJ1-3; D is possibly TRBD1 (6 bases). Germline values: CDR1 LNHDA, CDR2 SQIVND (reference sequence). Trimming took off 3 bases at V and 1 base at J, with 10 bases between the two ends. The CDR3 totals 15 residues. The CDR3 region is CASSMIQGSGNTIYF. CDR3 nucleotide sequence: TGTGCCAGTAGTATGATCCAGGGGTCTGGAAACACCATATATTTT.

This sequence joins TRBV5-1 and TRBJ2-3; D ambiguous. Germline V gene lookup returns CDR1 SGHRS and CDR2 YFSETQ. V lost 1 base and J lost 6, with 18 bases in between. CDR3 length: 16 residues. The CDR3 nucleotides read TGCGCCAGCAGCTTGCCTCGTCAGGAGTCGGCGGATACGCAGTATTTT. Translating it yields CASSLPRQESADTQYF.

Note on this clone: One junction end disagrees with the germline gene, perhaps due to a read error. The gene calls are TRBV5-4 and TRBJ1-1; 7 bases align to TRBD1. CDR1 is SGHNT, CDR2 YYREEE, per germline (reference sequence). The CDR3 extends over 13 amino acids. The CDR3 spells CASSGTAIFEVDF. The DNA for the CDR3 is TGTGCCAGCAGCGGGACAGCCATCTTTGAGGTGGACTTT.